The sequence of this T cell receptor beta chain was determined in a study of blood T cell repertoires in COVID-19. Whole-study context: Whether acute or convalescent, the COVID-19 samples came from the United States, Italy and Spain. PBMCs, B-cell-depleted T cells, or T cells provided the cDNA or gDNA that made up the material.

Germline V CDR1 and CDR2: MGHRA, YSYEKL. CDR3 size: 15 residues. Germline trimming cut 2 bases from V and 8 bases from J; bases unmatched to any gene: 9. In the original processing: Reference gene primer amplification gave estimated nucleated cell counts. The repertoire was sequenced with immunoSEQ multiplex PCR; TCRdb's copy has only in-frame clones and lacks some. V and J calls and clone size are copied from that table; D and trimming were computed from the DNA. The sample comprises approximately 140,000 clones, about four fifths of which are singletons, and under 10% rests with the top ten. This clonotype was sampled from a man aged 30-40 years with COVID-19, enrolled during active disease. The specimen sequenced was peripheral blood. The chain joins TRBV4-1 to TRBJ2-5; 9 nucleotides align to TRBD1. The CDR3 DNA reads TGCGCCAGCAGCCAACCTGGACAGGGGACAATAACCCAGTACTTC. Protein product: CASSQPGQGTITQYF.